The 17 T cell receptor beta chains below all came from one sample that was sequenced in a study of blood T cell repertoires in COVID-19. The table came from immunoSEQ multiplex PCR; TCRdb's copy has only in-frame clones and leaves some out. Among 160,000 or so clones listed, 90% to 95% were seen once. Sequenced input: peripheral blood. These receptors were taken from a woman in her fifties or sixties with COVID-19, enrolled during active disease.

V gene TRBV7-3 combines with J gene TRBJ1-3, with D possibly TRBD1 on 6 matching bases. CDR1 SGHTA and CDR2 FQGTGA come from the germline V gene. The ends were cut back, 4 bases at V and 4 bases at J, with 14 bases in the middle. This CDR3 region has 15 residues. The CDR3: CASSSNGGSGNTIYF. The DNA for the CDR3 is TGTGCCAGCAGCTCCAATGGGGGCTCAGGAAACACCATATATTTT.

V and J are TRBV5-4 and TRBJ2-5; D perhaps matches TRBD1 (5 bases). Between the trimmed V and J ends, which lost 0 bases and 9 bases, there was a span of 18 bases. CDR1 is SGHNT and CDR2 is YYREEE in the germline V gene (reference sequence). CDR3 length: 15 amino acids. The CDR3 DNA is TGTGCCAGCAGCTTGGGGGGCCAGGGTCCAGTGGCCCAGTACTTC. Encoded protein: CASSLGGQGPVAQYF.

The chain combines TRBV11-2 with TRBJ1-1, with a possible D match to TRBD1 (5 bases). The CDR3 spans 14 residues. Germline CDR1 is SGHAT and CDR2 is FQNNGV. V lost 1 base to trimming and J lost 6 bases, with 12 bases between them. The CDR3 sequence: CASSLVDSRAEAFF. CDR3 sequence (DNA): TGTGCCAGCAGCTTAGTAGACAGCCGCGCTGAAGCTTTCTTT.

The V gene is TRBV5-6, the J gene TRBJ1-2; TRBD1 aligns across 12 bases. In germline, CDR1 is SGHDT, CDR2 YYEEEE. Unmatched junction bases numbered 5, after V lost 3 bases and J lost 2 bases. There are 16 residues in the CDR3. The CDR3 region has the DNA TGTGCCAGCAGCTCCGGGACAGGGGGCTACAACTATGGCTACACCTTC. Protein: CASSSGTGGYNYGYTF. Full variable domain (rest looked up from reference TRBV5-6 and TRBJ1-2): DAGVTQSPTHLIKTRGQQVTLRCSPKSGHDTVSWYQQALGQGPQFIFQYYEEEERQRGNFPDRFSGHQFPNYSSELNVNALLLGDSALYLCASSSGTGGYNYGYTFGSGTRLTVV.

For the CDR3, the DNA is TGTGCCAGCAGGGCGGACAGGAGGAACACTGAAGCTTTCTTT. Protein sequence: CASRADRRNTEAFF. The chain carries TRBV6-5 and TRBJ1-1, with 7 bases fitting TRBD1. The J segment lost 1 base and the V segment lost 6 bases, leaving 5 bases of the junction unmatched. CDR1 and CDR2 (germline): MNHEY, SVGAGI. This CDR3 is built from 14 residues.

The chain carries TRBV21-1 and TRBJ2-5; TRBD2, as called in the table, went unchecked against the DNA. TRBV21-1 is described as a pseudogene. The CDR3 covers 18 residues. This chain's CDR3 is CASSKGLAGGPGGETQYF. CDR3 nucleotide sequence: TGTGCCAGCAGCAAAGGACTAGCGGGGGGGCCTGGTGGGGAGACCCAGTACTTC.

J is TRBJ1-4 and V is TRBV7-9; D ambiguous. Between the trimmed V and J ends, which lost 5 bases and 8 bases, there was a span of 18 bases. This CDR3 has 15 amino acids. Germline V CDR1 and CDR2: SEHNR, FQNEAQ (reference sequence). The CDR3 coding sequence is TGTGCCAGCAGCCAAAGACGTGATCGCGGAGAAAAACTGTTTTTT. It is translated as CASSQRRDRGEKLFF.

V usage is TRBV2 and J usage is TRBJ1-2; D call uncertain. The germline V gene has CDR1 SNHLY and CDR2 FYNNEI. Trimming pared 4 bases from V and 4 bases from J, leaving 13 bases between. The CDR3 loop spans 14 amino acids. The CDR3 DNA sequence: TGTGCCAGCAGTGGACCGGGTGGGAGCTATGGCTACACCTTC. Protein product: CASSGPGGSYGYTF.

V is TRBV7-3 and J is TRBJ1-1; no clear D. This CDR3 has 16 amino acids. CDR1 and CDR2 from the germline V gene are SGHTA and FQGTGA. V dropped 1 base and J dropped 4 bases, with 16 bases sitting between them. DNA for the CDR3: TGTGCCAGCAGCTTAAGCTCTGCCACGACATCCACTGAAGCTTTCTTT. Protein sequence: CASSLSSATTSTEAFF.

The chain has TRBV19 and TRBJ1-2; 9 nucleotides match TRBD1. The CDR3 covers 24 residues. V gave up 7 bases and J gave up 2 bases; unmatched junction bases: 35. CDR1 and CDR2 from the germline V gene are LNHDA and SQIVND (reference sequence). This CDR3 reads CASTGPAGRVTGKAGQGDNYGYTF. The DNA for the CDR3 is TGTGCCAGTACTGGCCCCGCTGGAAGAGTGACGGGTAAAGCGGGACAGGGTGACAACTATGGCTACACCTTC.

The CDR3 bases are TGTGCCAGCAGTAGTAGTAGAAATTCACCCCTCCACTTT. This encodes CASSSSRNSPLHF. The chain has TRBV12-3 or TRBV12-4 and TRBJ1-6; D not resolved. The V end was cut by 5 bases, the J end by 7 bases, with 9 bases between. The CDR3 consists of 13 residues.

The genes are TRBV29-1 and TRBJ2-7; 11 bases agree with TRBD2. After removal of 5 bases from V and 0 bases from J, the junction contained 15 bases not matched to a gene. This CDR3 contains 18 residues. The germline CDR1 and CDR2 sequences are SQVTM and ANQGSEA. The DNA of the CDR3 is TGCAGCGTTCTCCTTCTGGTCACTAGCGGGGGCCTCTCCTACGAGCAGTACTTC. Its protein is CSVLLLVTSGGLSYEQYF.

The chain carries TRBV2 and TRBJ1-2; D is unresolved. This CDR3 contains 12 residues. CDR1 is SNHLY and CDR2 is FYNNEI in the germline V gene. V lost 5 bases and J lost 5, with 9 bases in between. CDR3 sequence reads: CASSLTGYGYTF. CDR3 bases: TGTGCCAGCAGTCTCACGGGATATGGCTACACCTTC.

The chain couples TRBV5-6 to TRBJ1-2, with D unclear. This CDR3 spans 12 amino acids. CDR1 and CDR2 (germline): SGHDT, YYEEEE. The V gene lost 0 bases and the J gene lost 7 bases, with 7 bases spanning the gap. Written as DNA, the CDR3 is TGTGCCAGCAGCTTGGCGAGGGTTGGCTACACCTTC. This translates into CASSLARVGYTF.

The V call is TRBV5-8, the J call TRBJ1-2, with D unclear. Germline V gene data show CDR1 as SGHTS and CDR2 as YDEGEE. Trimming took off 0 bases at V and 2 bases at J, with 5 bases between the two ends. The CDR3 consists of 13 residues. The CDR3 region has the DNA TGTGCCAGCAGCTTGGGGCTGAACTATGGCTACACCTTC. Translating gives CASSLGLNYGYTF. The entire variable domain, with the rest obtained from reference TRBV5-8 and TRBJ1-2, is as follows: EAGVTQSPTHLIKTRGQQATLRCSPISGHTSVYWYQQALGLGLQFLLWYDEGEERNRGNFPPRFSGRQFPNYSSELNVNALELEDSALYLCASSLGLNYGYTFGSGTRLTVV.

V and J are TRBV2 and TRBJ1-1; 7 bases are shared with TRBD1. Germline CDR1 and CDR2: SNHLY and FYNNEI. The V segment lost 4 bases and the J segment 4 bases; nucleotides outside the gene matches: 6. CDR3 length: 14 residues. CDR3 sequence reads: CASSGPYRGTEAFF. DNA of the CDR3: TGTGCCAGCAGTGGTCCATACAGGGGCACTGAAGCTTTCTTT.

The genes are TRBV4-2 and TRBJ2-2; TRBD2 matches at 9 bases. Germline values: CDR1 LGHNA, CDR2 YNFKEQ. The CDR3 extends over 14 amino acids. V dropped 8 bases and J dropped 6; count of bases not matched to a gene: 7. The CDR3 is CASGVAGAAGELFF. In DNA form, the CDR3 reads TGTGCCAGCGGAGTAGCGGGGGCCGCCGGGGAGCTGTTTTTT.